The sequence of this T cell receptor (beta chain) was determined in a study of cytomegalovirus exposure and HLA in healthy donors. V lost 0 bases, J lost 4 bases, and 15 bases lay in between. The CDR3 totals 16 residues. Per germline, CDR1 SGHKS and CDR2 YYEKEE (reference sequence). PCR employed 60 Vbeta and 13 Jbeta primers. Sequencing used immunoSEQ multiplex PCR; TCRdb keeps in-frame clones, though not all of them. The sample consists of 100,000 to 150,000 clones, approximately 81% of them appearing once. The receptor's source is a man aged 18 to 35 in good health and CMV-seropositive. The chain combines TRBV5-5 with TRBJ2-3; tentatively, D is TRBD1 (7 bases). Sequenced material: PBMCs. Here the CDR3 reads CASSLAAGGLPDTQYF. Written as DNA, the CDR3 is TGTGCCAGCAGCTTGGCCGCAGGGGGGTTGCCAGATACGCAGTATTTT.